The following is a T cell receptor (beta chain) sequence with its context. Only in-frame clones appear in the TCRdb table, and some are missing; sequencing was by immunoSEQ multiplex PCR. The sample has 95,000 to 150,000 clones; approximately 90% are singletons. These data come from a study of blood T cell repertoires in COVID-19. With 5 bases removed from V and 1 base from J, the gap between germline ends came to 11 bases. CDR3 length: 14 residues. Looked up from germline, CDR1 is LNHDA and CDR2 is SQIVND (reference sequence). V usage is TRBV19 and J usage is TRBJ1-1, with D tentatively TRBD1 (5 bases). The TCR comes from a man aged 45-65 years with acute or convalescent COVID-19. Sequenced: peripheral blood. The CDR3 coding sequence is TGTGCCAGTAGTGGTCGACAGAGGAACACTGAAGCTTTCTTT. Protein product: CASSGRQRNTEAFF.